Sequencing of this TCR beta chain was carried out in a study of T cell repertoires in cytomegalovirus infection. Study summary: CMV epitopes used comprised recently identified HLA-C-restricted ones and well-studied HLA-B-restricted ones. An indication of both CMV infection and matching HLA type came from public TCR beta signatures. Study-level findings and limits: Accumulated public TCR beta family frequency recognized individuals carrying CMV together with the relevant HLA. The ex vivo response showed dominance by HLA-C-restricted CMV-specific TCR beta clonotypes.

On this clonotype: Its target is not known.

Using its own MiXCR run on the reads, TCRdb lists one record per CDR3 protein. This table has some 560,000 distinct CDR3 sequences, roughly 42% appearing once. The CDR3 length is 14 residues. Germline values: CDR1 MNHNS, CDR2 SASEGT. Deletions cut 2 bases from V and 4 bases from J, with 12 bases between. The material was cultured PBMCs, obtained from culture after CMV antigen stimulation. The J gene is TRBJ2-7, the V gene TRBV6-1; TRBD1 might be the D (6 bases). The receptor was isolated from a human donor in good health (CMV status not recorded). Some clones in this sample may be carry-over from other donors' samples. The DNA of the CDR3 is TGTGCCAGCAGTGAATATCTGGACAGATACGAGCAGTACTTC. Protein: CASSEYLDRYEQYF.